The 12 T cell receptor beta chains below come from one sample, sequenced in a study of blood T cell repertoires in COVID-19. The data were produced by immunoSEQ multiplex PCR, yet TCRdb's version contains in-frame clones alone and is incomplete. The sample lists 300,000 to 400,000 clones, 80% to 90% occurring once. The specimen sequenced was peripheral blood. These receptors originate from a woman aged 55 to 70 with COVID-19, enrolled during active disease.

The V gene is TRBV27, the J gene TRBJ2-3; 10 nucleotides agree with TRBD2. Trimming cost V 3 bases and J 7 bases; bases outside gene matches: 7. Germline V gives CDR1 MNHEY, CDR2 SMNVEV (reference sequence). The CDR3 has 15 residues. DNA of the CDR3: TGTGCCAGCAGTTTTGTTAGCGGGGGGCTCAATACGCAGTATTTT. It yields the protein CASSFVSGGLNTQYF.

The V and J genes are TRBV5-6 and TRBJ2-5; 7 bases line up with TRBD1. Germline loops: CDR1 SGHDT, CDR2 YYEEEE. The CDR3 has 15 amino acids. With 0 bases clipped from V and 0 bases from J, the junction kept 2 bases outside the gene matches. The CDR3 protein is CASSLVGGNQETQYF. CDR3 coding DNA: TGTGCCAGCAGCTTGGTAGGGGGCAACCAAGAGACCCAGTACTTC.

This chain links TRBV6-5 with TRBJ2-7, with D hard to call. Looked up from germline, CDR1 is MNHEY and CDR2 is SVGAGI. This CDR3 is 15 amino acids long. Between the trimmed V and J ends, which lost 2 bases and 4 bases, there was a span of 15 bases. For the CDR3, the DNA is TGTGCCAGCAGTTACCGACGAACAGCAGTTTACGAGCAGTACTTC. It yields the protein CASSYRRTAVYEQYF.

This clone was counted a single time. The chain links TRBV28 to TRBJ2-4; the match to TRBD2 covers 7 bases. The V gene's germline CDR1 is MDHEN and CDR2 SYDVKM. The CDR3 consists of 16 residues. J was trimmed by 5 bases and V by 5 bases; bases with no gene match: 12. The CDR3 DNA sequence: TGTGCCAGCAGTCCTAACGCGGGGGTACTGGAAAACATTCAGTACTTC. Residues: CASSPNAGVLENIQYF.

For this clone: Other DNA sequences in the sample encode the same CDR3. This chain uses TRBV7-2 with TRBJ1-5; D is ambiguous. V was cut by 5 bases and J by 2 bases, with 10 bases left in between. This CDR3 is built from 14 residues. Germline V gives CDR1 SGHTA, CDR2 FQGNSA. The chain's CDR3 is CASSLERGNQPQHF. For the CDR3, the DNA is TGTGCCAGCAGCCTAGAGAGGGGCAATCAGCCCCAGCATTTT.

The V gene is TRBV3-1 (or the pseudogene TRBV3-2), the J gene TRBJ2-1, with D possibly matching TRBD2 (6 bases). Trimming removed 4 bases from V and 0 bases from J, with 10 bases in between. The germline gives CDR1 LGHDT, CDR2 YNNKEL (reference sequence). This CDR3 comprises 15 residues. In DNA form, the CDR3 reads TGTGCCAGCAGCCCACGGGGGAGCTCCTACAATGAGCAGTTCTTC. It codes for CASSPRGSSYNEQFF.

The chain couples TRBV7-2 to TRBJ2-7; the match to TRBD1 covers 7 bases. This CDR3 has 16 amino acids. Germline-derived CDR1 and CDR2 are SGHTA and FQGNSA. Trimming cost V 5 bases and J 0 bases; bases outside gene matches: 10. In DNA, the CDR3 is TGTGCCAGCAGCCTTAGGACAGGAGCGCTCTCCTACGAGCAGTACTTC. It is translated as CASSLRTGALSYEQYF.

The V gene is TRBV6-5, the J gene TRBJ1-1; D unclear. The CDR3 loop spans 12 amino acids. V was trimmed by 8 bases and J by 10 bases, leaving 17 bases between them. CDR1 MNHEY and CDR2 SVGAGI come from the germline V gene. This CDR3 reads CASGGILYGAFF. The DNA of the CDR3 is TGTGCCAGCGGCGGGATTCTATATGGAGCTTTCTTT.

A single count supports this clone. The rearrangement uses TRBV5-1 and TRBJ1-2, with TRBD1 matching 9 bases. Germline trimming cut 7 bases from V and 0 bases from J; bases unmatched to any gene: 13. Per the germline V gene, CDR1 is SGHRS and CDR2 is YFSETQ. This CDR3 contains 17 residues. The chain's CDR3 is CASRGALRDRANYGYTF. CDR3 coding DNA: TGCGCCAGCCGCGGGGCCCTTAGGGACAGGGCTAACTATGGCTACACCTTC.

V and J are TRBV19 and TRBJ1-1, with a tentative D call TRBD1 (6 bases). This CDR3 spans 16 amino acids. Deletions cut 5 bases from V and 2 bases from J, with 18 bases between. Germline V gene sequence: CDR1 LNHDA, CDR2 SQIVND (reference sequence). This CDR3 is CASSGSLTGPNTEAFF. In nucleotides, the CDR3 is TGTGCCAGTAGTGGGTCCTTAACAGGGCCCAACACTGAAGCTTTCTTT.

This rearrangement joins TRBV7-2 to TRBJ2-1, with 7 positions matching TRBD2. The CDR3 is 14 residues long. Germline CDR1 and CDR2: SGHTA and FQGNSA. V dropped 1 base and J dropped 5; count of bases not matched to a gene: 2. In nucleotides, the CDR3 is TGTGCCAGCAGCTTAGGACTAGCCCACAATGAGCAGTTCTTC. Amino acids: CASSLGLAHNEQFF.

The chain uses TRBV7-6 and TRBJ1-1; D gene ambiguous. Between the trimmed V and J ends, which lost 0 bases and 0 bases, there was a span of 14 bases. The CDR3 spans 17 residues. The germline CDR1 and CDR2 sequences are SGHVS and FNYEAQ. The CDR3 DNA sequence: TGTGCCAGCAGCTTAGCGCTCGGGGAGGGCCTGAACACTGAAGCTTTCTTT. This sequence encodes CASSLALGEGLNTEAFF. The full variable domain, its missing parts supplied by reference TRBV7-6 and TRBJ1-1, is GAGVSQSPRYKVTKRGQDVALRCDPISGHVSLYWYRQALGQGPEFLTYFNYEAQQDKSGLPNDRFSAERPEGSISTLTIQRTEQRDSAMYRCASSLALGEGLNTEAFFGQGTRLTVV.